The 17 T cell receptor beta chains given below trace back to one sample, sequenced in a study of T-cell memory formation after mild COVID-19. TCRdb re-called the 5' RACE reads with MiXCR, one entry per CDR3 protein. The table has 400,000 or so distinct CDR3 sequences, around 20% seen once. Sequenced sample: PBMCs or a T cell subset sorted from them (not recorded which). The origin of the receptors is an adult woman who had mild COVID-19 (a few samples of this study predate the infection). Cell type and time point are not known.

This rearrangement joins TRBV5-1 to TRBJ2-3; 14 bases align to TRBD2. This CDR3 has 17 amino acids. Trimming took 4 bases from V and 6 from J; bases not matched to a gene: 10. Per germline, CDR1 SGHRS and CDR2 YFSETQ. The chain's CDR3 is CASSPSGTSGSRDTQYF. The CDR3 DNA reads TGCGCCAGCAGCCCATCCGGGACTAGCGGGAGTCGTGATACGCAGTATTTT.

The chain combines TRBV12-3 or TRBV12-4 with TRBJ1-4, with D possibly matching TRBD1 (5 bases). This CDR3 comprises 14 residues. V gave up 3 bases and J gave up 4 bases, with 9 bases separating them. DNA for the CDR3: TGTGCCAGCAGTTTTCAGGGATATAATGAAAAACTGTTTTTT. It translates to CASSFQGYNEKLFF.

There are a few counts of this clonotype. The V call is TRBV18, the J call TRBJ2-2; D remains ambiguous. Germline values: CDR1 KGHSH, CDR2 LQKENI. The germline V and J ends were trimmed by 3 bases and 4 bases, with 12 bases remaining between them. The CDR3 contains 15 residues. This chain's CDR3 is CASSPDNLGTGELFF. CDR3 bases: TGTGCCAGCTCACCCGACAATCTGGGCACCGGGGAGCTGTTTTTT.

This clonotype was seen a handful of times. CDR3 sequence reads: CATELLDTQYF. As DNA, the CDR3 is TGTGCCACCGAGTTGTTAGATACGCAGTATTTT. The chain employs TRBV24-1 and TRBJ2-3; D remains ambiguous. The germline gives CDR1 KGHDR, CDR2 SFDVKD. V shed 9 bases and J shed 5 bases, with 8 bases lying between them. The CDR3 loop spans 11 amino acids.

The chain combines TRBV9 with TRBJ2-5; no firm D call. The CDR3 runs 14 residues. V lost 4 bases to trimming and J lost 5 bases, with 15 bases between them. The V gene's germline CDR1 is SGDLS and CDR2 YYNGEE. CDR3 sequence: CASSPEVNGETQYF. CDR3 coding DNA: TGTGCCAGCAGCCCCGAGGTTAACGGGGAGACCCAGTACTTC.

The gene calls are TRBV14 and TRBJ2-5; possibly TRBD1 or TRBD2 for D (5 bases each). Germline V lookup: CDR1 SGHDN, CDR2 FVKESK. CDR3 size: 15 residues. The V end was cut by 4 bases, the J end by 3 bases, with 15 bases between. CDR3 sequence reads: CASSLNRDAEETQYF. In DNA form, the CDR3 reads TGTGCCAGCAGCCTCAACCGGGACGCCGAAGAGACCCAGTACTTC.

For the CDR3, the DNA is TGTGCCAGCAGCTTCTCCCAGGCCTCCTACGAGCAGTACTTC. Translated, it gives CASSFSQASYEQYF. The chain joins TRBV7-9 to TRBJ2-7; unclear D gene. V was clipped by 3 bases and J by 0 bases, with 9 bases between them. This CDR3 has 14 residues. Per germline, CDR1 SEHNR and CDR2 FQNEAQ (reference sequence).

The sample holds many counts of this clonotype. This chain joins TRBV7-7 and TRBJ2-5; D gene ambiguous. This CDR3 is 15 amino acids long. Germline V lookup: CDR1 SSHAT, CDR2 FNYEAQ (reference sequence). With 1 base removed from V and 5 bases from J, the gap between germline ends came to 14 bases. In DNA form, the CDR3 reads TGTGCCAGCAGCTTAGGGGTAGGGTCCGGGGAGACCCAGTACTTC. Protein: CASSLGVGSGETQYF.

This clonotype was counted between two and nine times. The DNA is left out, because the CDR3 cannot be placed on it with certainty; the CDR3 is given as TCRdb lists it. V usage is TRBV5-5 and J usage is TRBJ1-1; no check of the table's D call, TRBD1, against the DNA was made. Per the germline V gene, CDR1 is SGHKS and CDR2 is YYEKEE (reference sequence). The CDR3 is 14 amino acids long, termini counted. The chain's CDR3 is CASSFGPGNTEAFF.

This clonotype was counted between two and nine times. The gene calls are TRBV19 and TRBJ1-1, with no clear D. The germline V gene has CDR1 LNHDA and CDR2 SQIVND (reference sequence). Trimming cost V 5 bases and J 4 bases, with 14 bases left between them. This CDR3 has 14 amino acids. The CDR3 DNA reads as TGTGCCAGTAGTTCAAGTCCCGTGGTCACTGAAGCTTTCTTT. Its translation: CASSSSPVVTEAFF.

The chain uses TRBV12-3 or TRBV12-4 and TRBJ2-1; no definite D call. The CDR3 sequence is 13 residues long. V lost 7 bases to trimming and J lost 8 bases, with 15 bases between them. The CDR3 protein is CASTSSGVHEQFF. For the CDR3, the DNA is TGTGCCAGCACCTCATCTGGGGTGCATGAGCAGTTCTTC.

The rearrangement joins TRBV5-8 to TRBJ1-1; D unresolved. CDR1 is SGHTS, CDR2 YDEGEE, per germline. V lost 4 bases, J lost 1 base, and 20 bases lay in between. The CDR3 covers 17 residues. CDR3 nucleotide sequence: TGTGCCAGCAGCCCTGGGCTCGGTTCCTGGGCGAACACTGAAGCTTTCTTT. It is translated as CASSPGLGSWANTEAFF.

This clonotype was observed a few times. The rearrangement links TRBV3-1 to TRBJ1-2; D unresolved. The ends were cut back, 4 bases at V and 8 bases at J, with 14 bases in the middle. Germline CDR1 and CDR2: LGHDT and YNNKEL (reference sequence). This CDR3 has 13 amino acids. The CDR3 region has the DNA TGTGCCAGCAGCCCCCGGCAGCTTTTGGGCTACACCTTC. Encoded protein: CASSPRQLLGYTF. The whole variable domain, remainder taken from reference TRBV3-1 and TRBJ1-2, is DTAVSQTPKYLVTQMGNDKSIKCEQNLGHDTMYWYKQDSKKFLKIMFSYNNKELIINETVPNRFSPKSPDKAHLNLHINSLELGDSAVYFCASSPRQLLGYTFGSGTRLTVV.

This clonotype was detected only a few times. The chain uses TRBV6-1 and TRBJ1-5; maybe TRBD1 (5 bases). Trimming took off 0 bases at V and 7 bases at J, with 25 bases between the two ends. There are 19 residues in the CDR3. Germline values: CDR1 MNHNS, CDR2 SASEGT. The CDR3 DNA follows: TGTGCCAGCAGTGAAGCGCTGAGTTGGGGGACGGGAGGTATGCAGCCCCAGCATTTT. Its translation: CASSEALSWGTGGMQPQHF.

V is TRBV12-3 or TRBV12-4 and J is TRBJ2-1; 13 bases are shared with TRBD2. The J segment lost 10 bases and the V segment lost 4 bases, leaving 10 bases of the junction unmatched. The CDR3 runs 16 residues. This CDR3 reads CASSSYWTSGRKEQFF. The CDR3 DNA follows: TGTGCCAGCAGTTCCTATTGGACTAGCGGGAGAAAAGAGCAGTTCTTC.

The V gene is TRBV4-1, the J gene TRBJ1-2; D is undetermined. CDR1 is MGHRA and CDR2 is YSYEKL in the germline V gene. The CDR3 sequence is 16 residues long. Trimming stripped 4 bases from V and 4 bases from J, with 19 bases between. Here the CDR3 DNA reads TGCGCCAGCAGCCCCCTCGGGAGGGCGCCTGCCTATGGCTACACCTTC. Protein product: CASSPLGRAPAYGYTF.

In this sample, this clonotype turned up a few times. The chain employs TRBV7-8 and TRBJ1-1, with 7 bases matching TRBD1. This CDR3 is built from 16 residues. J was trimmed by 1 base and V by 1 base; bases with no gene match: 6. Per germline, CDR1 SGHVS and CDR2 FQNEAQ. The chain's CDR3 is CASSLVLGTANTEAFF. CDR3 nucleotide sequence: TGTGCCAGCAGCTTAGTCCTCGGGACAGCGAACACTGAAGCTTTCTTT. Filled out from reference TRBV7-8 and TRBJ1-1, the complete variable domain reads GAGVSQSPRYKVAKRGQDVALRCDPISGHVSLFWYQQALGQGPEFLTYFQNEAQLDKSGLPSDRFFAERPEGSVSTLKIQRTQQEDSAVYLCASSLVLGTANTEAFFGQGTRLTVV.